Below are 15 T cell receptor beta chains sequenced from a single sample in a study of blood T cells in healthy people across ages. Then a second PCR, running about 6 to 12 cycles, was carried out with a sample-barcoded 5' primer and a J-beta primer mix. In TCRdb, the 5' RACE reads were re-called with MiXCR into one record per CDR3 protein. The data show more than 650,000 distinct CDR3 sequences, approximately 21% seen once. Sequencing input: blood. The source of these receptors is a man between 65 and 85 years old in good health.

This clonotype has a handful of counts. The gene calls are TRBV5-5 and TRBJ1-2, with D hard to call. V lost 3 bases and J 0 bases, leaving 15 bases between the germline ends. The CDR3 contains 16 residues. Per germline, CDR1 SGHKS and CDR2 YYEKEE (reference sequence). The CDR3 DNA is TGTGCCAGCAGCTCATGGGATGGATCGGCTAACTATGGCTACACCTTC. Translating it yields CASSSWDGSANYGYTF.

The V call is TRBV6-2 or TRBV6-3, the J call TRBJ2-6, with D unresolved. The CDR3 is 13 amino acids. Germline CDR1 and CDR2: MNHEY and SVGEGT. V was clipped by 6 bases and J by 6 bases, with 9 bases between them. CDR3 nucleotides: TGTGCCAGCAGCCTCTGGGAGGCCAACGTCCTGACTTTC. Amino acids: CASSLWEANVLTF.

This clonotype occurred a few times. The chain couples TRBV28 to TRBJ1-2; 10 bases match TRBD1. Germline-derived CDR1 and CDR2 are MDHEN and SYDVKM. The CDR3 is 14 amino acids. Trimming removed 6 bases from V and 7 bases from J; junction bases left unmatched: 8. This CDR3 reads CASRGGQGVSGYTF. In DNA, the CDR3 is TGTGCCAGCAGGGGAGGACAGGGGGTTTCTGGCTACACCTTC.

This clonotype showed up just a few times. The genes are TRBV20-1 and TRBJ2-1; 10 nucleotides agree with TRBD2. Germline assignment: CDR1 DFQATT and CDR2 SNEGSKA (reference sequence). With V trimmed by 5 bases and J by 3 bases, 7 bases remained unmatched. The CDR3 spans 15 residues. The CDR3 region is CSAASTSGLYNEQFF. The CDR3 coding sequence is TGCAGTGCTGCCTCGACTAGCGGGCTCTACAATGAGCAGTTCTTC.

This clonotype occurred a few times. The V and J genes are TRBV19 and TRBJ1-3, with D uncertain. The germline V and J ends were trimmed by 8 bases and 7 bases, with 12 bases remaining between them. Germline V gene sequence: CDR1 LNHDA, CDR2 SQIVND (reference sequence). This CDR3 has 12 residues. Here the CDR3 reads CASGTRTNTIYF. The DNA of the CDR3 is TGTGCCAGTGGAACCAGGACGAACACCATATATTTT.

The CDR3 spells CAISEGRTVGGTQYF. As DNA, the CDR3 is TGTGCCATCAGTGAAGGGCGGACCGTAGGAGGGACCCAGTACTTC. This chain joins TRBV10-3 and TRBJ2-5; TRBD2 is a possible D gene (5 bases). Trimming pared 3 bases from V and 7 bases from J, leaving 18 bases between. The CDR3 sequence is 15 residues long. The germline V gene encodes CDR1 ENHRY and CDR2 SYGVKD.

The chain combines TRBV27 with TRBJ1-4, with TRBD1 as a possible D gene (5 bases). This CDR3 contains 13 residues. Germline CDR1 reads MNHEY; CDR2 reads SMNVEV (reference sequence). V was clipped by 7 bases and J by 8 bases, with 14 bases between them. The CDR3 reads CASMEGHGEKLFF. The CDR3 DNA follows: TGTGCCAGCATGGAGGGGCACGGAGAAAAACTGTTTTTT.

This clonotype was observed a few times. The chain is built from TRBV27 and TRBJ2-2, with 9 nucleotides matching TRBD2. After removal of 4 bases from V and 5 bases from J, the junction contained 5 bases not matched to a gene. Per germline, CDR1 MNHEY and CDR2 SMNVEV (reference sequence). CDR3 length: 15 residues. The CDR3 reads CASSWGLAVTGELFF. In DNA, the CDR3 is TGTGCCAGCAGTTGGGGACTAGCAGTGACCGGGGAGCTGTTTTTT.

This clonotype has only a few counts. This chain connects TRBV19 to TRBJ1-1; TRBD1 is a possible D gene (6 bases). Germline CDR1 LNHDA, CDR2 SQIVND (reference sequence). The CDR3 runs 16 residues. The V end was cut by 2 bases, the J end by 3 bases, with 16 bases between. CDR3 region: CASSIPGAAKHTEAFF. As DNA, the CDR3 is TGTGCCAGTAGTATACCAGGGGCTGCCAAGCACACTGAAGCTTTCTTT.

J is TRBJ2-3 and V is TRBV7-2; TRBD2 matches 8 bases. Germline V gene data show CDR1 as SGHTA and CDR2 as FQGNSA. The CDR3 runs to 18 residues. Unmatched junction bases numbered 9, after V lost 1 base and J lost 0 bases. In DNA, the CDR3 is TGTGCCAGCAGCTTAGGGGGGAGGGCTAGCGGGAGCACAGATACGCAGTATTTT. Translation: CASSLGGRASGSTDTQYF.

A few counts support this clonotype. This chain joins TRBV19 and TRBJ1-5, with D unclear. Germline V gene data show CDR1 as LNHDA and CDR2 as SQIVND (reference sequence). The ends were cut back, 1 base at V and 0 bases at J, with 7 bases in the middle. The CDR3 is 15 amino acids. The CDR3 sequence is CASSIGQRSNQPQHF. In DNA form, the CDR3 reads TGTGCCAGTAGTATAGGCCAGCGTAGCAATCAGCCCCAGCATTTT.

This clonotype has a handful of counts. This chain links TRBV28 with TRBJ1-5, with D maybe TRBD1 (6 bases). This CDR3 comprises 14 residues. Trimming stripped 11 bases from V and 5 bases from J, with 19 bases between. The germline V gene has CDR1 MDHEN and CDR2 SYDVKM. In nucleotides, the CDR3 is TGTGCCGCCCAACAGGGCTCGGAGCATCAGCCCCAGCATTTT. It specifies CAAQQGSEHQPQHF.

This clonotype has only a few counts. This chain connects TRBV13 to TRBJ2-5; TRBD2 aligns across 9 bases. Germline trimming cut 1 base from V and 3 bases from J; bases unmatched to any gene: 6. Germline values: CDR1 PRHDT, CDR2 FYEKMQ (reference sequence). The CDR3 runs to 16 residues. In DNA form, the CDR3 reads TGTGCCAGCAGCTTAGTTGCGCTAGCGGGAAAAGAGACCCAGTACTTC. Encoded protein: CASSLVALAGKETQYF.

This chain uses TRBV5-1 with TRBJ1-1; D unresolved. V lost 4 bases and J lost 4, with 14 bases in between. CDR3 length equals 14 residues. Germline V gives CDR1 SGHRS, CDR2 YFSETQ. CDR3 loop: CASSTGGGITEAFF. The CDR3 DNA is TGCGCCAGCAGCACGGGAGGAGGGATCACTGAAGCTTTCTTT.

The table lists this clonotype with a few counts. DNA of the CDR3: TGTGCCAGCAGCCAAGATTCTAGCGGGGGGGCGACGCAGTACTTC. This translates into CASSQDSSGGATQYF. The V and J genes are TRBV3-1 and TRBJ2-4; 12 nucleotides match TRBD2. J gave up 13 bases and V 0 bases, and 7 bases lay outside the gene matches. This CDR3 region has 15 residues. Germline V gene data show CDR1 as LGHDT and CDR2 as YNNKEL (reference sequence).